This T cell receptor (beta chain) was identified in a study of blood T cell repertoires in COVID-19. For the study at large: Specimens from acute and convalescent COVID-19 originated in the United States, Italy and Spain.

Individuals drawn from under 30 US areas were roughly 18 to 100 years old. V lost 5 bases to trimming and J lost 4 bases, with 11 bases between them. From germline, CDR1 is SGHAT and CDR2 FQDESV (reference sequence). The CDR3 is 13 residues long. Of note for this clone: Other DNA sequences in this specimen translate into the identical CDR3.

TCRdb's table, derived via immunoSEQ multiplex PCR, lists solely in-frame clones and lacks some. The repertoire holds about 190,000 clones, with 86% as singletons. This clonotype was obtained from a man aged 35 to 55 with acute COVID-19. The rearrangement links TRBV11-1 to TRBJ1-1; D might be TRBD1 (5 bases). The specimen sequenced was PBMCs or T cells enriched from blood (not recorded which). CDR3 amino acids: CASSGFGGTEAFF. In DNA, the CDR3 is TGTGCCAGCAGCGGCTTCGGGGGCACTGAAGCTTTCTTT.